The T cell receptor beta chain described here comes from a study of blood T cell repertoires in COVID-19. Study details: PBMCs, B-cell-depleted T cells, or T cells provided the cDNA or gDNA that made up the material.

Method: immunoSEQ multiplex PCR; TCRdb's copy keeps in-frame clones and lacks some. Among roughly 100,000 clones, about 89% were seen once, and the ten largest hold 4% to 6%. This CDR3 is 15 amino acids long. Trimming removed 5 bases from V and 2 bases from J; junction bases left unmatched: 5. The germline gives CDR1 SGHTA, CDR2 FQGNSA. The source of this sequence is a human donor in a cohort sampled during active COVID-19. The sample consisted of peripheral blood. The rearrangement joins TRBV7-2 to TRBJ2-1, with TRBD1 matching 8 bases. For the CDR3, the DNA is TGTGCCAGCAGCCCAGGACAGGGTACCTACAATGAGCAGTTCTTC. This codes for CASSPGQGTYNEQFF.